Each of the 6 T cell receptor beta chains below was sequenced from the same sample in a study of CD4+ T cells in melanoma. The protocol was immunoSEQ multiplex PCR, while the TCRdb copy is restricted to in-frame clones and leaves out a portion. The table includes around 100,000 clones, 92% detected once. Specimen: peripheral blood. These receptors came from a human donor with melanoma.

The genes are TRBV11-2 and TRBJ2-2; D possibly corresponds to TRBD2 (6 bases). CDR1 SGHAT and CDR2 FQNNGV come from the germline V gene. With 6 bases removed from V and 5 bases from J, the gap between germline ends came to 19 bases. The CDR3 contains 16 residues. In nucleotides, the CDR3 is TGTGCCAGCAGACAGCCGGGACTCCGGGGGACCGGGGAGCTGTTTTTT. Protein product: CASRQPGLRGTGELFF.

V usage is TRBV7-9 and J usage is TRBJ2-1; TRBD2 matches 14 bases. This CDR3 comprises 14 residues. Germline V gene lookup returns CDR1 SEHNR and CDR2 FQNEAQ (reference sequence). Trimming removed 7 bases from V and 8 bases from J; junction bases left unmatched: 4. The CDR3 DNA sequence: TGTGCCAGCACCGGGACTAGCGGGAGCCATGAGCAGTTCTTC. This translates into CASTGTSGSHEQFF.

The V and J genes are TRBV7-2 and TRBJ1-1; D is uncertain. V was cut by 2 bases and J by 8 bases, with 9 bases left in between. Germline V lookup: CDR1 SGHTA, CDR2 FQGNSA. The CDR3 contains 12 residues. CDR3 sequence (DNA): TGTGCCAGCAGCTTATATGGAGGAGAAGCTTTCTTT. Encoded protein: CASSLYGGEAFF.

This chain links TRBV2 with TRBJ1-5; 8 bases align to TRBD1. This CDR3 is built from 15 residues. V lost 6 bases to trimming and J lost 3 bases; unmatched junction nucleotides: 7. The germline V gene has CDR1 SNHLY and CDR2 FYNNEI. The CDR3 region has the DNA TGTGCCAGCAGGAAGGACAGGGAAGCCAATCAGCCCCAGCATTTT. Translation: CASRKDREANQPQHF.

The gene calls are TRBV27 and TRBJ2-7; TRBD1 aligns across 7 bases. The CDR3 sequence is 15 residues long. Germline CDR1 is MNHEY and CDR2 is SMNVEV (reference sequence). Unmatched junction bases numbered 11, after V lost 7 bases and J lost 2 bases. CDR3 nucleotide sequence: TGTGCCAGCAACCCAGGGACAGCAAATACCTACGAGCAGTACTTC. The encoded protein is CASNPGTANTYEQYF.

This clone was recorded only once. The chain uses TRBV10-3 and TRBJ1-2; 9 bases fit TRBD1. Germline values: CDR1 ENHRY, CDR2 SYGVKD. The V and J ends lost 6 bases and 6 bases, in that order; junction bases with no gene match: 5. The CDR3 totals 13 residues. The CDR3 DNA reads as TGTGCCATCAGACTACAGGGGGCGGATGGCTACACCTTC. It codes for CAIRLQGADGYTF.